The 19 T cell receptor beta chains listed next were all sequenced from one sample in a study of blood T cell repertoires in COVID-19. Data came from immunoSEQ multiplex PCR; TCRdb stores just in-frame clones and leaves some out. The data hold around 53,000 clones, with about 75% observed a single time. Sequencing used peripheral blood. Source of these receptors: a man aged 50-60 years with active or convalescent COVID-19.

The V call is TRBV7-3, the J call TRBJ2-3; 8 bases match TRBD2. The CDR3 sequence is 14 residues long. The V gene end was trimmed by 4 bases and the J gene end by 4 bases; junction bases not matched to a gene: 4. Germline loops: CDR1 SGHTA, CDR2 FQGTGA. The CDR3 DNA reads TGTGCCAGCAGCTCTGCGGGGGGCGCAGATACGCAGTATTTT. Translated, it gives CASSSAGGADTQYF.

The rearrangement joins TRBV19 to TRBJ1-4; 8 bases match TRBD1. V lost 4 bases, J lost 2 bases, and 6 bases stayed unmatched. This CDR3 comprises 16 residues. CDR1 and CDR2 (germline): LNHDA, SQIVND (reference sequence). The CDR3 here is CASSSGQGPTNEKLFF. The CDR3 DNA sequence: TGTGCCAGTAGTAGCGGACAGGGACCGACTAATGAAAAACTGTTTTTT.

The V and J genes are TRBV15 and TRBJ2-3; D perhaps matches TRBD1 (6 bases). Germline CDR1 LNHNV, CDR2 YYDKDF (reference sequence). The CDR3 spans 13 residues. The germline V and J ends were trimmed by 6 bases and 15 bases, with 22 bases remaining between them. The CDR3 DNA reads TGTGCCACCAGTTACGAGTACAGGGAAAACAAATATTTT. Translated, it gives CATSYEYRENKYF.

The chain uses TRBV25-1 and TRBJ1-3; a weak D match, TRBD1 (5 bases). Germline CDR1 MGHDK, CDR2 SYGVNS. This CDR3 is 16 amino acids long. Trimming pared 6 bases from V and 1 base from J, leaving 16 bases between. CDR3 protein: CASRTDSISSGNTIYF. The CDR3 DNA reads as TGTGCCAGCAGGACCGACAGCATATCATCTGGAAACACCATATATTTT.

The chain has TRBV12-3 or TRBV12-4 and TRBJ1-2; D may be TRBD1 (6 bases). Trimming stripped 3 bases from V and 14 bases from J, with 13 bases between. CDR3 size: 11 residues. This CDR3 reads CASSFGQRETF. The CDR3, as DNA: TGTGCCAGCAGTTTCGGACAGAGGGAGACCTTC.

CDR3 in amino acids: CASSFYIPNYGYTF. CDR3 bases: TGTGCCAGCAGCTTCTATATACCCAACTATGGCTACACCTTC. The chain has TRBV5-5 and TRBJ1-2; D is undetermined. In germline, CDR1 is SGHKS, CDR2 YYEKEE (reference sequence). Trimming took off 2 bases at V and 2 bases at J, with 10 bases between the two ends. The CDR3 extends over 14 amino acids. Looking up the rest from reference TRBV5-5 and TRBJ1-2 gives the full variable domain: DAGVTQSPTHLIKTRGQQVTLRCSPISGHKSVSWYQQVLGQGPQFIFQYYEKEERGRGNFPDRFSARQFPNYSSELNVNALLLGDSALYLCASSFYIPNYGYTFGSGTRLTVV.

Only a few counts were recorded for this clone. The V call is TRBV14, the J call TRBJ1-6; tentatively, D is TRBD1 (5 bases). This CDR3 region has 15 residues. Germline-derived CDR1 and CDR2 are SGHDN and FVKESK. V lost 2 bases and J lost 9, with 14 bases in between. CDR3 DNA sequence: TGTGCCAGCAGCCAAATAAGGCAGGGTGGTTCACCCCTCCACTTT. Its translation: CASSQIRQGGSPLHF.

This sequence joins TRBV7-2 and TRBJ2-2; D perhaps matches TRBD2 (6 bases). The V gene lost 5 bases and the J gene lost 2 bases, with 18 bases spanning the gap. Germline loops: CDR1 SGHTA, CDR2 FQGNSA. The CDR3 has 17 amino acids. The CDR3 region is CASSRPNAGLNTGELFF. The CDR3 DNA follows: TGTGCCAGCAGCCGGCCTAATGCGGGACTTAACACCGGGGAGCTGTTTTTT.

In regard to this clone: This same CDR3 is encoded by further DNA sequences in the sample. V gene TRBV7-3 combines with J gene TRBJ2-2; maybe TRBD1 (6 bases). Per the germline V gene, CDR1 is SGHTA and CDR2 is FQGTGA. Trimming stripped 3 bases from V and 5 bases from J, with 13 bases between. The CDR3 runs to 15 residues. The CDR3 loop is CASSLAGAWTGELFF. In DNA, the CDR3 is TGTGCCAGCAGCTTGGCAGGGGCCTGGACCGGGGAGCTGTTTTTT.

This chain links TRBV23-1 with TRBJ2-7; maybe TRBD2 (6 bases). TRBV23-1 belongs to the ORF category, with a function that is uncertain. The CDR3 extends over 15 amino acids. Trimming cost V 0 bases and J 0 bases, with 9 bases left between them. The CDR3 is CASSQSEGPSYEQYF. In nucleotides, the CDR3 is TGCGCCAGCAGTCAATCGGAGGGGCCCTCCTACGAGCAGTACTTC.

The chain uses TRBV7-9 and TRBJ1-1; D unclear. Germline V gene sequence: CDR1 SEHNR, CDR2 FQNEAQ (reference sequence). The V gene lost 5 bases and the J gene lost 5 bases, with 15 bases spanning the gap. This CDR3 contains 14 residues. The CDR3 DNA is TGTGCCAGCAGCCGTCCAACGCCGGAGACTGAAGCTTTCTTT. It translates to CASSRPTPETEAFF.

The V gene is TRBV7-8, the J gene TRBJ2-7; TRBD1 aligns across 8 bases. The CDR3 is 16 amino acids. CDR1 is SGHVS and CDR2 is FQNEAQ in the germline V gene. Losses at the gene ends were 1 base for V and 2 bases for J; bases not matched to a gene: 7. DNA of the CDR3: TGTGCCAGCAGCTTAGGAAGGGGGACAGGAACCTACGAGCAGTACTTC. Protein sequence: CASSLGRGTGTYEQYF. Drawing the rest from reference TRBV7-8 and TRBJ2-7, the complete variable domain is GAGVSQSPRYKVAKRGQDVALRCDPISGHVSLFWYQQALGQGPEFLTYFQNEAQLDKSGLPSDRFFAERPEGSVSTLKIQRTQQEDSAVYLCASSLGRGTGTYEQYFGPGTRLTVT.

J is TRBJ1-5 and V is TRBV6-6, with D unresolved. V shed 7 bases and J shed 4 bases, with 17 bases lying between them. This CDR3 has 15 amino acids. Germline loops: CDR1 MNHNY, CDR2 SVGAGI (reference sequence). The CDR3: CASTPDLGSNQPQHF. CDR3 DNA: TGTGCCAGCACTCCGGACTTGGGTTCTAATCAGCCCCAGCATTTT.

The chain links TRBV9 to TRBJ1-5; TRBD1 aligns across 9 bases. The CDR3 contains 15 residues. Trimming took 1 base from V and 4 from J; bases not matched to a gene: 3. Germline values: CDR1 SGDLS, CDR2 YYNGEE. The DNA for the CDR3 is TGTGCCAGCAGCGTACAGGGACAGGGTAATCAGCCCCAGCATTTT. The encoded protein is CASSVQGQGNQPQHF.

V usage is TRBV4-1 and J usage is TRBJ2-7, with D uncertain. Germline V gene data show CDR1 as MGHRA and CDR2 as YSYEKL. The CDR3 spans 14 residues. Trimming removed 3 bases at V and 5 bases at J, with 14 bases between. CDR3 amino acids: CASSHPTLTHEQYF. The DNA of the CDR3 is TGCGCCAGCAGCCATCCTACACTGACTCACGAGCAGTACTTC.

This rearrangement joins TRBV6-5 to TRBJ2-7, with D hard to call. V was pared by 6 bases and J by 7 bases, with 19 bases between. Germline V lookup: CDR1 MNHEY, CDR2 SVGAGI. CDR3 size: 14 residues. CDR3 bases: TGTGCCAGCAGCCGGAACGCCCCGGCGCGGGAGCAGTACTTC. Its translation: CASSRNAPAREQYF.

The rearrangement links TRBV7-6 to TRBJ2-2; 8 nucleotides match TRBD2. Germline CDR1 SGHVS, CDR2 FNYEAQ. The CDR3 spans 15 residues. J was trimmed by 6 bases and V by 4 bases; bases with no gene match: 7. DNA of the CDR3: TGTGCCAGCAGCTCCGGGACTAGTCTGGCCGGGGAGCTGTTTTTT. Its translation is CASSSGTSLAGELFF.

This clone was seen once. The chain uses TRBV6-1 and TRBJ1-5, with D possibly matching TRBD1 (6 bases). V was trimmed by 0 bases and J by 7 bases, leaving 13 bases between them. CDR1 is MNHNS and CDR2 is SASEGT in the germline V gene. The CDR3 totals 15 residues. The CDR3 loop is CASSEARGGAQPQHF. The CDR3 DNA reads as TGTGCCAGCAGTGAAGCGCGGGGGGGGGCCCAGCCCCAGCATTTT.

The rearrangement links TRBV18 to TRBJ1-1; the match to TRBD1 covers 9 bases. V trimming: 0 bases; J trimming: 2 bases; junction bases outside the gene matches: 1. Germline lookup yields CDR1 KGHSH and CDR2 LQKENI. The CDR3 covers 15 residues. CDR3 sequence reads: CASSPPGQGNTEAFF. CDR3 bases: TGTGCCAGCTCACCACCGGGACAGGGTAACACTGAAGCTTTCTTT.